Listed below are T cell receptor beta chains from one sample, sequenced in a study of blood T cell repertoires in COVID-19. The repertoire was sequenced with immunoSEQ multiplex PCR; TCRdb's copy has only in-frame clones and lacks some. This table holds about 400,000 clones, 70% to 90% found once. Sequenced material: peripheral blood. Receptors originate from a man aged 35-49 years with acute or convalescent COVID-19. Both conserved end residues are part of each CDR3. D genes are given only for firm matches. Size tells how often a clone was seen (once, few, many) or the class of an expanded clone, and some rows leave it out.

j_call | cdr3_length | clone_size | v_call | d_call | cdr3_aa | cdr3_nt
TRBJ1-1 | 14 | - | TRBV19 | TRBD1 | CASSMGQGATEAFF | TGTGCCAGTAGTATGGGACAGGGAGCCACTGAAGCTTTCTTT
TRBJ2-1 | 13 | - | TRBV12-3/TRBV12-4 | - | CASSPDRYNEQFF | TGTGCCAGCAGCCCCGACAGGTACAATGAGCAGTTCTTC
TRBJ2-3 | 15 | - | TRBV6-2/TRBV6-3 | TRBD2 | CASSYSGGAPDTQYF | TGTGCCAGCAGTTATAGCGGGGGGGCGCCAGATACGCAGTATTTT
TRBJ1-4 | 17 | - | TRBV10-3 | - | CAISESGGLATNEKLFF | TGTGCCATCAGTGAGTCAGGCGGCCTTGCAACTAATGAAAAACTGTTTTTT
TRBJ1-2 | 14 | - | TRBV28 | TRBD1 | CASSPPGQNYGYTF | TGTGCCAGCAGTCCGCCGGGACAGAACTATGGCTACACCTTC
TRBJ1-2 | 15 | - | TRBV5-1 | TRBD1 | CASSPGQGANYGYTF | TGCGCCAGCAGCCCGGGACAGGGTGCTAACTATGGCTACACCTTC
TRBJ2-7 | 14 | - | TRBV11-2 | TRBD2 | CASSPQLAGYEQYF | TGTGCCAGCAGCCCCCAACTAGCGGGGTACGAGCAGTACTTC
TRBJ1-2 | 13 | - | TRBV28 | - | CASLRREAYGYTF | TGTGCCAGTCTACGTAGGGAGGCCTATGGCTACACCTTC
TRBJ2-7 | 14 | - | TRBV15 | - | CATSRDHSSYEQYF | TGTGCCACCAGCAGAGACCACAGTTCCTACGAGCAGTACTTC
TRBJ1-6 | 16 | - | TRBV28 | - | CAATPEGYGLNSPLHF | TGTGCCGCTACCCCGGAGGGGTATGGCCTTAATTCACCCCTCCACTTT
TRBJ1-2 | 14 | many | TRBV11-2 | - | CASSSIGDNYGYTF | TGTGCCAGCAGCTCGATCGGGGATAACTATGGCTACACCTTC
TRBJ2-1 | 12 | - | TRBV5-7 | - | CASSLEPGEQFF | TGTGCCAGCAGCTTGGAACCGGGTGAGCAGTTCTTC
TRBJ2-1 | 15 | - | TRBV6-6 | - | CASSYSGGSYNEQFF | TGTGCCAGCAGTTACTCTGGGGGCAGCTACAATGAGCAGTTCTTC
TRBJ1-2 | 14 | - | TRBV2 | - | CASSQQGKDYGYTF | TGTGCCAGCAGTCAACAGGGAAAGGACTATGGCTACACCTTC
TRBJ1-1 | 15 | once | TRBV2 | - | CASSEILQQNTEAFF | TGTGCCAGCAGTGAAATTTTACAGCAGAACACTGAAGCTTTCTTT
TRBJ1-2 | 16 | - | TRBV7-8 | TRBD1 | CASSSSGTGGLYGYTF | TGTGCCAGCAGCTCCTCCGGGACAGGGGGCCTCTATGGCTACACCTTC
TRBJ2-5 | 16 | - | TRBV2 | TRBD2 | CASSERVAGRRVTQYF | TGTGCCAGCAGCGAAAGGGTAGCGGGGAGGAGGGTGACCCAGTACTTC
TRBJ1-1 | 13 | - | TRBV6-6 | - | CASSYREYTEAFF | TGTGCCAGCAGTTACCGCGAATACACTGAAGCTTTCTTT
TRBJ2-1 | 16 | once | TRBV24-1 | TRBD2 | CATSDFRTSGGIEQFF | TGTGCCACCAGTGATTTTCGGACTAGCGGAGGGATTGAGCAGTTCTTC
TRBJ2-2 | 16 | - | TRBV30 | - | CAWSVLWTANTGELFF | TGTGCCTGGAGTGTACTCTGGACAGCGAACACCGGGGAGCTGTTTTTT
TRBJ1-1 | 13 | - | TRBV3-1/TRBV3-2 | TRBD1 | CASSPRTGVNAFF | TGTGCCAGCAGCCCCAGGACAGGGGTGAACGCTTTCTTT